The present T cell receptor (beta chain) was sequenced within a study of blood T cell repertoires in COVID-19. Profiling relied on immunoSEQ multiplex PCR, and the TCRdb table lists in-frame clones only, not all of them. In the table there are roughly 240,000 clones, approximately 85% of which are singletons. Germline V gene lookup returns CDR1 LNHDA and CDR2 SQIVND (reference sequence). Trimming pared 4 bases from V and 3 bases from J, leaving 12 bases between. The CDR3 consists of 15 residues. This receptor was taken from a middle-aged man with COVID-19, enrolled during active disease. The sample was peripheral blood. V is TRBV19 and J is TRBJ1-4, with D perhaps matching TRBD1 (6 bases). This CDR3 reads CASSRIWGPNEKLFF. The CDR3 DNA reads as TGTGCCAGTAGTAGGATCTGGGGGCCTAATGAAAAACTGTTTTTT.